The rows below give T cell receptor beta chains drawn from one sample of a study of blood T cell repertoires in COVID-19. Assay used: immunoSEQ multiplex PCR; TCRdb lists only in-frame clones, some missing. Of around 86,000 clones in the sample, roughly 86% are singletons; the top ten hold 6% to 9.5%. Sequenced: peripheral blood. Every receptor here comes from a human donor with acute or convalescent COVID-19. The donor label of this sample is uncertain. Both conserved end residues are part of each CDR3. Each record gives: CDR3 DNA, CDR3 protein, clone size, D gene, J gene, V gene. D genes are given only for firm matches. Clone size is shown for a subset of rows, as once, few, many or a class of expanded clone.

cdr3_nt: TGTGCCAGCAGTGGGGACTCTCAAGAGACCCAGTACTTC
cdr3_aa: CASSGDSQETQYF
clone_size: .
d_call: .
j_call: TRBJ2-5
v_call: TRBV12-3/TRBV12-4

cdr3_nt: TGCGCCAGCAGCCCCGGACAGGGGGCTTTGGATGGCTACACCTTC
cdr3_aa: CASSPGQGALDGYTF
clone_size: few
d_call: TRBD1
j_call: TRBJ1-2
v_call: TRBV5-1

cdr3_nt: TGTGCCAGCAGTTATCTGGGGGCGGCAACTAATGAAAAACTGTTTTTT
cdr3_aa: CASSYLGAATNEKLFF
clone_size: .
d_call: .
j_call: TRBJ1-4
v_call: TRBV6-5

cdr3_nt: TGTGCCAGCAGCGGAAGGACGGGAAACACCGGGGAGCTGTTTTTT
cdr3_aa: CASSGRTGNTGELFF
clone_size: .
d_call: .
j_call: TRBJ2-2
v_call: TRBV5-4

cdr3_nt: TGTGCCAGCAGACTAGCCGGGACAGCGAACACTGAAGCTTTCTTT
cdr3_aa: CASRLAGTANTEAFF
clone_size: .
d_call: TRBD1
j_call: TRBJ1-1
v_call: TRBV7-2

cdr3_nt: TGCGCCAGCAGCCAAGCCCTAGCGGGGATGACCTACGAGCAGTACTTC
cdr3_aa: CASSQALAGMTYEQYF
clone_size: .
d_call: TRBD2
j_call: TRBJ2-7
v_call: TRBV4-1

cdr3_nt: TGTGCCAGCAGCCAAGATTGGGGCGTCACAGATACGCAGTATTTT
cdr3_aa: CASSQDWGVTDTQYF
clone_size: .
d_call: .
j_call: TRBJ2-3
v_call: TRBV3-1/TRBV3-2

cdr3_nt: TGTGCCAGTACCCCCCGGGGAAGAAGCTCCTACAATGAGCAGTTCTTC
cdr3_aa: CASTPRGRSSYNEQFF
clone_size: .
d_call: .
j_call: TRBJ2-1
v_call: TRBV19

cdr3_nt: TGTGCCAGCAGTCCTGGGACTAGCGGGGGGGCTTCCTACAATGAGCAGTTCTTC
cdr3_aa: CASSPGTSGGASYNEQFF
clone_size: .
d_call: TRBD2
j_call: TRBJ2-1
v_call: TRBV6-6

cdr3_nt: TGCGCCAGCAGCAAGGAGGGGTCCTACGAGCAGTACTTC
cdr3_aa: CASSKEGSYEQYF
clone_size: .
d_call: .
j_call: TRBJ2-7
v_call: TRBV5-1

cdr3_nt: TGCGCCAGCAGCTTGGACGGCGGATACACCTACAATGAGCAGTTCTTC
cdr3_aa: CASSLDGGYTYNEQFF
clone_size: once
d_call: .
j_call: TRBJ2-1
v_call: TRBV5-1

cdr3_nt: TGTGCCAGCTCACGCGACAGCAAGAACACTGAAGCTTTCTTT
cdr3_aa: CASSRDSKNTEAFF
clone_size: .
d_call: .
j_call: TRBJ1-1
v_call: TRBV18

cdr3_nt: TGTGCCAGCTCAAAGACAACTAGCACAGATACGCAGTATTTT
cdr3_aa: CASSKTTSTDTQYF
clone_size: once
d_call: .
j_call: TRBJ2-3
v_call: TRBV18

cdr3_nt: TGTGCCTGGAGAAACTCCGGGACTAGCAATGAGCAGTTCTTC
cdr3_aa: CAWRNSGTSNEQFF
clone_size: .
d_call: TRBD2
j_call: TRBJ2-1
v_call: TRBV30

cdr3_nt: TGTGCCAGCAGTCTACAGGGATACGATGGCTACACCTTC
cdr3_aa: CASSLQGYDGYTF
clone_size: .
d_call: .
j_call: TRBJ1-2
v_call: TRBV6-2/TRBV6-3

cdr3_nt: TGCAGCGTTGTTGGAGGGGCGCGGGAGCAGTTCTTC
cdr3_aa: CSVVGGAREQFF
clone_size: .
d_call: .
j_call: TRBJ2-1
v_call: TRBV29-1

cdr3_nt: TGCAGTGCTAGTGGTGCCGCGGGCGAAAAACTGTTTTTT
cdr3_aa: CSASGAAGEKLFF
clone_size: .
d_call: .
j_call: TRBJ1-4
v_call: TRBV20-1

cdr3_nt: TGTGCCAGCAGTGATGCCCGGGATCCCAATCAGCCCCAGCATTTT
cdr3_aa: CASSDARDPNQPQHF
clone_size: few
d_call: .
j_call: TRBJ1-5
v_call: TRBV25-1

cdr3_nt: TGTGCCAGCAGTCGGTGGGACAGGGACGAAAAACTGTTTTTT
cdr3_aa: CASSRWDRDEKLFF
clone_size: .
d_call: TRBD1
j_call: TRBJ1-4
v_call: TRBV5-4

cdr3_nt: TGTGCCAGCAGCCCGGGGGCTAGCGGGGGGGCCATGTTAGAGACCCAGTACTTC
cdr3_aa: CASSPGASGGAMLETQYF
clone_size: .
d_call: TRBD2
j_call: TRBJ2-5
v_call: TRBV7-6

cdr3_nt: TGCGCCAGCAGCCAAACGCCGGGACAGGGTACATTAGCGGAGGGCTACACCTTC
cdr3_aa: CASSQTPGQGTLAEGYTF
clone_size: .
d_call: TRBD1
j_call: TRBJ1-2
v_call: TRBV4-1

cdr3_nt: TGTGCCAGTAGCGGGACAGGGGCCCCAGCCATTCAGTACTTC
cdr3_aa: CASSGTGAPAIQYF
clone_size: .
d_call: TRBD1
j_call: TRBJ2-4
v_call: TRBV19

cdr3_nt: TGTGCCAGCAGCCAAAGGGGAAGACTAGCGGTACTCTACGAGCAGTACTTC
cdr3_aa: CASSQRGRLAVLYEQYF
clone_size: .
d_call: TRBD2
j_call: TRBJ2-7
v_call: TRBV14

cdr3_nt: TGTGCCAGCAGCTTAGACAGGAACACTGAAGCTTTCTTT
cdr3_aa: CASSLDRNTEAFF
clone_size: few
d_call: .
j_call: TRBJ1-1
v_call: TRBV11-2

cdr3_nt: TGTGCCACCAGCAGAGATGGAGGGAGGTACACTGAAGCTTTCTTT
cdr3_aa: CATSRDGGRYTEAFF
clone_size: .
d_call: .
j_call: TRBJ1-1
v_call: TRBV15

cdr3_nt: TGCGCCAGCAGCCTCGGACAGGGCCCTGAAGCTTTCTTT
cdr3_aa: CASSLGQGPEAFF
clone_size: .
d_call: TRBD1
j_call: TRBJ1-1
v_call: TRBV5-1

cdr3_nt: TGTGCCAGCAGTTTGGGACTAGCGGGGGGGCAAGAGACCCAGTACTTC
cdr3_aa: CASSLGLAGGQETQYF
clone_size: once
d_call: TRBD2
j_call: TRBJ2-5
v_call: TRBV2

cdr3_nt: TGTGCCAGCAGCCAAGTACCGGGACAGGGGACTTATGGCTACACCTTC
cdr3_aa: CASSQVPGQGTYGYTF
clone_size: .
d_call: TRBD1
j_call: TRBJ1-2
v_call: TRBV3-1/TRBV3-2

cdr3_nt: TGTGCCAGCAGTTTCCGTATAGGGGGCAGGGGCGCCTCAACTAATGAAAAACTGTTTTTT
cdr3_aa: CASSFRIGGRGASTNEKLFF
clone_size: .
d_call: TRBD1
j_call: TRBJ1-4
v_call: TRBV27

cdr3_nt: TGTGCCAGCAGCCGGCTAGCGGGGGGGCCCACCGGGGAGCTGTTTTTT
cdr3_aa: CASSRLAGGPTGELFF
clone_size: .
d_call: TRBD2
j_call: TRBJ2-2
v_call: TRBV5-4

cdr3_nt: TGTGCCAGCAGTTACACCGGGACAGTAGTTTATGGCTACACCTTC
cdr3_aa: CASSYTGTVVYGYTF
clone_size: .
d_call: TRBD1
j_call: TRBJ1-2
v_call: TRBV6-5

cdr3_nt: TGTGCCAGTAGCCCTGGGGACAGGGGATCGAATCAGCCCCAGCATTTT
cdr3_aa: CASSPGDRGSNQPQHF
clone_size: few
d_call: TRBD1
j_call: TRBJ1-5
v_call: TRBV19

cdr3_nt: TGTGCCAGCAGTTACGGGGCATATGGCTACACCTTC
cdr3_aa: CASSYGAYGYTF
clone_size: .
d_call: .
j_call: TRBJ1-2
v_call: TRBV6-5

cdr3_nt: TGTGCCAGCAGTGGAAGGAGAGCCAAAAACATTCAGTACTTC
cdr3_aa: CASSGRRAKNIQYF
clone_size: .
d_call: .
j_call: TRBJ2-4
v_call: TRBV2

cdr3_nt: TGTGCCAGCAGCACCTCTAGCGGGGGGTCCTACAATGAGCAGTTCTTC
cdr3_aa: CASSTSSGGSYNEQFF
clone_size: .
d_call: TRBD2
j_call: TRBJ2-1
v_call: TRBV7-2

cdr3_nt: TGTGCCAGCAGTTTAACGGGACAGGGCGAGCAGTACTTC
cdr3_aa: CASSLTGQGEQYF
clone_size: .
d_call: TRBD1
j_call: TRBJ2-7
v_call: TRBV28

cdr3_nt: TGCAGTGCTAGTGGCTGGGGGACTAGCACAGATACGCAGTATTTT
cdr3_aa: CSASGWGTSTDTQYF
clone_size: .
d_call: .
j_call: TRBJ2-3
v_call: TRBV20-1

cdr3_nt: TGTGCCAGTAGTATCTGGGGGGGCACGGGCTACACCTTC
cdr3_aa: CASSIWGGTGYTF
clone_size: .
d_call: .
j_call: TRBJ1-2
v_call: TRBV19

cdr3_nt: TGTGCCAGCAGCCTCCGACTAGCGGGGGACTACGAGCAGTACTTC
cdr3_aa: CASSLRLAGDYEQYF
clone_size: .
d_call: TRBD2
j_call: TRBJ2-7
v_call: TRBV3-1/TRBV3-2

cdr3_nt: TGTGCCAGCAGCACCGGGACTAGCGGGGGGTCCTACAATGAGCAGTTCTTC
cdr3_aa: CASSTGTSGGSYNEQFF
clone_size: .
d_call: TRBD2
j_call: TRBJ2-1
v_call: TRBV7-2

cdr3_nt: TGTGCCAGCAACCGGGACTTGACCGAAGCTAACTATGGCTACACCTTC
cdr3_aa: CASNRDLTEANYGYTF
clone_size: .
d_call: .
j_call: TRBJ1-2
v_call: TRBV5-4

cdr3_nt: TGTGCCAGCAGTTTCGGACAGAATCTAGCCAAAAACATTCAGTACTTC
cdr3_aa: CASSFGQNLAKNIQYF
clone_size: .
d_call: .
j_call: TRBJ2-4
v_call: TRBV6-2/TRBV6-3

cdr3_nt: TGTGCCAGCAAATTCGGGACAGGGGGCTCCGGGGAGCTGTTTTTT
cdr3_aa: CASKFGTGGSGELFF
clone_size: .
d_call: TRBD1
j_call: TRBJ2-2
v_call: TRBV2

cdr3_nt: TGTGCCAGCTCACAACCCGGGACTAGCGGGGGGGTCTACGAGCAGTACTTC
cdr3_aa: CASSQPGTSGGVYEQYF
clone_size: .
d_call: TRBD2
j_call: TRBJ2-7
v_call: TRBV18

cdr3_nt: TGTGCCAGCAGTGACCTCAGGGGGAGGACTGACGAAAAACTGTTTTTT
cdr3_aa: CASSDLRGRTDEKLFF
clone_size: .
d_call: TRBD1
j_call: TRBJ1-4
v_call: TRBV25-1

cdr3_nt: TGTGCCAGCAGTTACTCGAGACAGGGGAGGACTGAAGCTTTCTTT
cdr3_aa: CASSYSRQGRTEAFF
clone_size: .
d_call: TRBD1
j_call: TRBJ1-1
v_call: TRBV6-5

cdr3_nt: TGCGCCACTCCTACTTTGGGGGGTCTCCAGCTTCAGAGCAATCAGCCCCAGCATTTT
cdr3_aa: CATPTLGGLQLQSNQPQHF
clone_size: once
d_call: .
j_call: TRBJ1-5
v_call: TRBV23-1

cdr3_nt: TGTGCCAGCAGCCCTACGGGATCCATCTACTACGAGCAGTACTTC
cdr3_aa: CASSPTGSIYYEQYF
clone_size: .
d_call: .
j_call: TRBJ2-7
v_call: TRBV7-3

cdr3_nt: TGTGCCAGCAGCCCTCCATGGCTCCTGAACTATGGCTACACCTTC
cdr3_aa: CASSPPWLLNYGYTF
clone_size: .
d_call: .
j_call: TRBJ1-2
v_call: TRBV5-6

cdr3_nt: TGTGCCAGCGGGCGACTAGCGGACTCCTACGAGCAGTACTTC
cdr3_aa: CASGRLADSYEQYF
clone_size: .
d_call: TRBD2
j_call: TRBJ2-7
v_call: TRBV3-1/TRBV3-2

cdr3_nt: TGTGCCAGCAGTCCAGACTGGAGTTCACCCCTCCACTTT
cdr3_aa: CASSPDWSSPLHF
clone_size: once
d_call: .
j_call: TRBJ1-6
v_call: TRBV7-2

cdr3_nt: TGTGCCAGCTCTGGGCCACCTACTCGCCCGGCTTACAATGAGCAGTTCTTC
cdr3_aa: CASSGPPTRPAYNEQFF
clone_size: once
d_call: .
j_call: TRBJ2-1
v_call: TRBV25-1

cdr3_nt: TGTGCCAGCAGTTTCCAGTTTTTCTCCTACGAGCAGTACTTC
cdr3_aa: CASSFQFFSYEQYF
clone_size: .
d_call: .
j_call: TRBJ2-7
v_call: TRBV28

cdr3_nt: TGTGCCAGCAGCCACTCCAGACAGTCTAACTATGGCTACACCTTC
cdr3_aa: CASSHSRQSNYGYTF
clone_size: .
d_call: .
j_call: TRBJ1-2
v_call: TRBV28

cdr3_nt: TGCAGCGTTGGGCAGGGACAATCCTACGAGCAGTACTTC
cdr3_aa: CSVGQGQSYEQYF
clone_size: .
d_call: .
j_call: TRBJ2-7
v_call: TRBV29-1